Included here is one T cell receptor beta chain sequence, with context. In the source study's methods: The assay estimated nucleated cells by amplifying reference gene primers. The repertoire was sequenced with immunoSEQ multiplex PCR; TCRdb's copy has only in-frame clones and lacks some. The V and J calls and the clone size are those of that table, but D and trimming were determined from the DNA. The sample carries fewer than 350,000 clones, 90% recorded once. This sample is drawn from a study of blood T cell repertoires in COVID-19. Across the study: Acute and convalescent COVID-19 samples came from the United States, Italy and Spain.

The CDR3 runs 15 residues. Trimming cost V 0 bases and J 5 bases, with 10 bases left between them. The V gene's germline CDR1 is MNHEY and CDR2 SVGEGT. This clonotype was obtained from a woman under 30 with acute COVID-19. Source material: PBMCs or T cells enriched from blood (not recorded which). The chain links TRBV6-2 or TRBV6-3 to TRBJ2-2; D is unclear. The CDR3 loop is CASSYSSVVTGELFF. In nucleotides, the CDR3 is TGTGCCAGCAGTTACTCCTCAGTTGTTACCGGGGAGCTGTTTTTT.